These T cell receptor beta chains were read from a single sample in a study of cytomegalovirus exposure and HLA in healthy donors. Produced via immunoSEQ multiplex PCR; TCRdb's table is partial and in-frame only. The sample consists of 200,000 to 250,000 clones, roughly 80% of them appearing once. The sample was PBMCs. Receptor source: a woman between 40 and 50 years old in good health and CMV-seropositive. CDR3s include the opening cysteine and the closing phenylalanine or tryptophan. The D gene is left open where the match is weak.

D gene: -
J gene: TRBJ2-5
CDR3 length: 15
V gene: TRBV5-4
CDR3 protein: CASSLVSARGETQYF
CDR3 DNA: TGTGCCAGCAGCTTGGTCTCGGCCAGAGGGGAGACCCAGTACTTC

D gene: -
J gene: TRBJ1-1
CDR3 length: 15
V gene: TRBV15
CDR3 protein: CATSRTVALNTEAFF
CDR3 DNA: TGTGCCACCAGCAGGACTGTGGCATTGAACACTGAAGCTTTCTTT

D gene: -
J gene: TRBJ1-5
CDR3 length: 14
V gene: TRBV4-3
CDR3 protein: CASSQVREYQPQHF
CDR3 DNA: TGCGCCAGCAGCCAAGTCCGGGAATACCAGCCCCAGCATTTT

D gene: TRBD2
J gene: TRBJ2-1
CDR3 length: 16
V gene: TRBV4-3
CDR3 protein: CASSSSTRGGPIEQFF
CDR3 DNA: TGCGCCAGCAGCTCTAGCACGCGGGGGGGCCCAATTGAGCAGTTCTTC

D gene: -
J gene: TRBJ2-6
CDR3 length: 14
V gene: TRBV9
CDR3 protein: CASSVLSGANVLTF
CDR3 DNA: TGTGCCAGCAGCGTTCTTTCTGGGGCCAACGTCCTGACTTTC

D gene: TRBD1
J gene: TRBJ1-6
CDR3 length: 16
V gene: TRBV28
CDR3 protein: CASSPLYRGHNSPLHF
CDR3 DNA: TGTGCCAGCAGTCCCCTTTACAGGGGGCATAATTCACCCCTCCACTTT

D gene: -
J gene: TRBJ2-5
CDR3 length: 14
V gene: TRBV19
CDR3 protein: CASSIEYTAGTQYF
CDR3 DNA: TGTGCCAGTAGTATAGAATATACGGCGGGGACCCAGTACTTC

D gene: -
J gene: TRBJ1-1
CDR3 length: 13
V gene: TRBV11-3
CDR3 protein: CASSLVQNTEAFF
CDR3 DNA: TGTGCCAGCAGCTTAGTTCAGAACACTGAAGCTTTCTTT

D gene: -
J gene: TRBJ1-4
CDR3 length: 17
V gene: TRBV4-1
CDR3 protein: CASSQLNMGFGGEKLFF
CDR3 DNA: TGCGCCAGCAGCCAATTAAATATGGGATTCGGGGGTGAAAAACTGTTTTTT

D gene: -
J gene: TRBJ2-2
CDR3 length: 14
V gene: TRBV27
CDR3 protein: CASSKGQRTGELFF
CDR3 DNA: TGTGCCAGCAGCAAGGGGCAGAGGACCGGGGAGCTGTTTTTT

D gene: -
J gene: TRBJ1-1
CDR3 length: 12
V gene: TRBV11-3
CDR3 protein: CASREMNTEAFF
CDR3 DNA: TGTGCCAGCAGGGAGATGAACACTGAAGCTTTCTTT